The clone carrying this TCR beta chain was counted a few times. This sample was included in a study of cytomegalovirus exposure and HLA in healthy donors. Study-level information: HLA-typed donors contributed 80 million to 85 million unique TCRs, which were held in an early data release. Assignment to the Caucasian-associated ancestry cluster applied to around 80% of the roughly 420 genotyped donors.

The CDR3 has 15 residues. J gave up 4 bases and V 5 bases, and 7 bases lay outside the gene matches. Germline V lookup: CDR1 SEHNR, CDR2 FQNEAQ (reference sequence). Amplification used 60 Vbeta primers and 13 Jbeta primers. Here immunoSEQ multiplex PCR was the method, and the copy in TCRdb shows in-frame clones only, minus some. The sample has some 130,000 clones; approximately 74% are singletons. Material for sequencing was PBMCs. This receptor was identified in a male donor in good health and CMV-seronegative. The chain is built from TRBV7-9 and TRBJ2-1, with 8 bases fitting TRBD2. Here the CDR3 DNA reads TGTGCCAGCAGCCCGATAGCGGGGACGTACAATGAGCAGTTCTTC. Encoded protein: CASSPIAGTYNEQFF.